This TCR beta chain was sequenced in a study of PD-L1 blockade in urothelial cancer. Germline CDR1 is SGHRS and CDR2 is YFSETQ. The CDR3 is made up of 15 amino acids. Trimming removed 4 bases at V and 0 bases at J, with 14 bases between. Sequencing was performed with immunoSEQ multiplex PCR; in TCRdb, only in-frame clones are kept and a portion is missing. Of over 65,000 clones listed, 80% to 85% were seen once; the top ten hold approximately 5%. This TCR came from a man between 65 and 80 years old with urothelial cancer. Sequenced here: PBMCs, sampled around atezolizumab (anti-PD-L1) treatment. This sequence joins TRBV5-1 and TRBJ2-7; unclear D gene. The CDR3 is CASSHTGSGSYEQYF. The CDR3 DNA reads TGCGCCAGCAGCCATACTGGTAGTGGCTCCTACGAGCAGTACTTC.